These 23 T cell receptor beta chains originate from one sample sequenced in a study of CD8 T cells in Susac syndrome. Reverse transcription of roughly 0.5 to 1 ug RNA was carried out with random hexamers. One entry per CDR3 protein results from TCRdb running MiXCR on the immunoSEQ multiplex PCR reads. Altogether about 83,000 distinct CDR3 sequences are present, 96% being singletons, with the ten largest covering roughly 0.4%. The sample was CD8+ T cells from PBMCs. The source of these receptors is a human donor with Susac syndrome.

V usage is TRBV10-3 and J usage is TRBJ2-2, with a tentative D call TRBD2 (6 bases). Germline CDR1 reads ENHRY; CDR2 reads SYGVKD. There are 14 residues in the CDR3. V gave up 10 bases and J gave up 5 bases, with 17 bases separating them. The DNA of the CDR3 is TGTGCCACCCACGGCGGGGCAAGTACCGGGGAGCTGTTTTTT. It specifies CATHGGASTGELFF.

The chain carries TRBV19 and TRBJ1-1, with D perhaps matching TRBD1 (6 bases). Trimming pared 3 bases from V and 4 bases from J, leaving 9 bases between. Germline V gene lookup returns CDR1 LNHDA and CDR2 SQIVND (reference sequence). The CDR3 spans 13 residues. The DNA for the CDR3 is TGTGCCAGTAGTATCACAGGGATCACTGAAGCTTTCTTT. Translating it yields CASSITGITEAFF. Complete variable domain (other parts from reference TRBV19 and TRBJ1-1): DGGITQSPKYLFRKEGQNVTLSCEQNLNHDAMYWYRQDPGQGLRLIYYSQIVNDFQKGDIAEGYSVSREKKESFPLTVTSAQKNPTAFYLCASSITGITEAFFGQGTRLTVV.

This chain connects TRBV30 to TRBJ2-1, with a tentative D call TRBD1 (5 bases). The CDR3 covers 13 residues. CDR1 and CDR2 (germline): GTSNPN, SVGIG (reference sequence). Trimming took 0 bases from V and 6 from J, leaving 9 bases between them. CDR3 sequence reads: CAWSVQVGNEQFF. Here the CDR3 DNA reads TGTGCCTGGAGTGTACAGGTGGGCAATGAGCAGTTCTTC. Complete variable domain (other parts from reference TRBV30 and TRBJ2-1): SQTIHQWPATLVQPVGSPLSLECTVEGTSNPNLYWYRQAAGRGLQLLFYSVGIGQISSEVPQNLSASRPQDRQFILSSKKLLLSDSGFYLCAWSVQVGNEQFFGPGTRLTVL.

The chain recombines TRBV3-1 with TRBJ2-6; D is perhaps TRBD2 (6 bases). The CDR3 is 17 amino acids. V was clipped by 0 bases and J by 1 base, with 10 bases between them. Germline-derived CDR1 and CDR2 are LGHDT and YNNKEL (reference sequence). CDR3 DNA sequence: TGTGCCAGCAGCCAAGAAGCGGGCGTATCTGGGGCCAACGTCCTGACTTTC. Translating gives CASSQEAGVSGANVLTF.

The gene calls are TRBV12-3 or TRBV12-4 and TRBJ2-1; D gene unclear. CDR3 size: 14 residues. Trimming shortened V by 4 bases and J by 5 bases, and 12 bases separated the two germline ends. This CDR3 reads CASSSGTTDNEQFF. In DNA form, the CDR3 reads TGTGCCAGCAGTTCCGGTACTACCGACAATGAGCAGTTCTTC.

The rearrangement links TRBV9 to TRBJ1-5; 7 nucleotides align to TRBD1. The germline CDR1 and CDR2 sequences are SGDLS and YYNGEE. This CDR3 region has 15 residues. With 0 bases clipped from V and 1 base from J, the junction kept 1 base outside the gene matches. Here the CDR3 reads CASSVGQGSNQPQHF. The DNA of the CDR3 is TGTGCCAGCAGCGTAGGACAGGGCAGCAATCAGCCCCAGCATTTT.

This clonotype was seen just once. V gene TRBV7-2 combines with J gene TRBJ2-1; D remains unclear. This CDR3 region has 14 residues. The V gene lost 1 base and the J gene lost 6 bases, with 10 bases spanning the gap. Germline assignment: CDR1 SGHTA and CDR2 FQGNSA. CDR3 in amino acids: CASSLDVGGNEQFF. DNA of the CDR3: TGTGCCAGCAGCTTAGATGTGGGTGGCAATGAGCAGTTCTTC.

The V gene is TRBV3-1, the J gene TRBJ2-1; D call uncertain. Deletions cut 0 bases from V and 9 bases from J, with 9 bases between. Germline CDR1 reads LGHDT; CDR2 reads YNNKEL (reference sequence). This CDR3 is built from 13 residues. CDR3: CASSQDLVFEQFF. The CDR3 DNA is TGTGCCAGCAGCCAAGATCTGGTCTTTGAGCAGTTCTTC.

This sequence joins TRBV20-1 and TRBJ2-7, with 10 positions matching TRBD2. This CDR3 has 15 residues. V lost 6 bases to trimming and J lost 1 base; unmatched junction nucleotides: 9. In germline, CDR1 is DFQATT, CDR2 SNEGSKA (reference sequence). CDR3 sequence (DNA): TGCAGTGCGCCTGACCTAGCGGGGGTTTCCTACGAGCAGTACTTC. Protein product: CSAPDLAGVSYEQYF.

The chain combines TRBV24-1 with TRBJ2-1; D is perhaps TRBD1 or TRBD2 (6 bases each). This CDR3 region has 13 residues. Deletions cut 8 bases from V and 4 bases from J, with 11 bases between. Germline CDR1 KGHDR, CDR2 SFDVKD. The DNA of the CDR3 is TGTGCCACCATGGGGGGCGAGTACAATGAGCAGTTCTTC. Amino acid sequence: CATMGGEYNEQFF.

V is TRBV20-1 and J is TRBJ1-2, with D perhaps matching TRBD1 (5 bases). CDR1 and CDR2 (germline): DFQATT, SNEGSKA (reference sequence). V lost 2 bases and J lost 4, with 11 bases in between. The CDR3 has 13 residues. CDR3 sequence (DNA): TGCAGTGCTAGACCCCCGGACACCTATGGCTACACCTTC. Its protein is CSARPPDTYGYTF.

The chain couples TRBV7-9 to TRBJ2-7, with a tentative D call TRBD1 (5 bases). The CDR3 has 12 residues. CDR1 and CDR2 from the germline V gene are SEHNR and FQNEAQ (reference sequence). V lost 1 base, J lost 5 bases, and 6 bases lay in between. CDR3 nucleotides: TGTGCCAGCAGCTTAGACAGGAACGAGCAGTACTTC. It is translated as CASSLDRNEQYF.

This clonotype appeared a single time. J is TRBJ2-5 and V is TRBV29-1; 7 bases match TRBD1. Trimming took 6 bases from V and 2 from J; bases not matched to a gene: 3. The CDR3 has 12 amino acids. The germline gives CDR1 SQVTM, CDR2 ANQGSEA. Here the CDR3 DNA reads TGCAGCGTGGGGACAGAACAAGAGACCCAGTACTTC. Its translation: CSVGTEQETQYF.

This chain joins TRBV9 and TRBJ2-3, with a weak D call TRBD2 (6 bases). Trimming removed 4 bases from V and 9 bases from J, with 18 bases in between. Per germline, CDR1 SGDLS and CDR2 YYNGEE. The CDR3 has 14 residues. The DNA for the CDR3 is TGTGCCAGCAGCAGTAGGACGGGAGTAGACACGCAGTATTTT. Its translation: CASSSRTGVDTQYF.

The rearrangement joins TRBV19 to TRBJ2-7; 7 nucleotides agree with TRBD2. V was clipped by 5 bases and J by 5 bases; unmatched bases: 9. The CDR3 sequence is 14 residues long. Germline-derived CDR1 and CDR2 are LNHDA and SQIVND (reference sequence). The DNA for the CDR3 is TGTGCCAGTAGTTCCCGCGGGGGTACCGACGAGCAGTACTTC. Translation gives CASSSRGGTDEQYF.

This sequence joins TRBV27 and TRBJ1-5; D perhaps matches TRBD1 (5 bases). V dropped 11 bases and J dropped 3 bases, with 14 bases sitting between them. The CDR3 covers 13 residues. Per the germline V gene, CDR1 is MNHEY and CDR2 is SMNVEV (reference sequence). CDR3 DNA sequence: TGTGCCTCTGGGGGGGGGTTCAATCAGCCCCAGCATTTT. It codes for CASGGGFNQPQHF.

The chain joins TRBV3-1 to TRBJ1-2, with unresolved D. The CDR3 runs 15 residues. Between the trimmed V and J ends, which lost 2 bases and 4 bases, there was a span of 14 bases. Germline-derived CDR1 and CDR2 are LGHDT and YNNKEL (reference sequence). CDR3 region: CASSQLGSPFYGYTF. The CDR3 nucleotides read TGTGCCAGCAGCCAACTGGGGTCCCCCTTCTATGGCTACACCTTC.

The chain recombines TRBV11-2 with TRBJ2-5, with 9 bases lining up with TRBD2. The CDR3 spans 15 residues. The V segment lost 2 bases and the J segment 5 bases; nucleotides outside the gene matches: 6. The germline V gene encodes CDR1 SGHAT and CDR2 FQNNGV. CDR3 protein: CASSLSGSGGETQYF. DNA of the CDR3: TGTGCCAGCAGCTTAAGCGGGAGCGGGGGGGAGACCCAGTACTTC.

This clonotype occurred once. V and J are TRBV20-1 and TRBJ2-2; D gene ambiguous. This CDR3 contains 15 residues. The V gene lost 3 bases and the J gene lost 4 bases, with 15 bases spanning the gap. CDR1 DFQATT and CDR2 SNEGSKA come from the germline V gene (reference sequence). In nucleotides, the CDR3 is TGCAGTGCTAGGGGCCTGAACCAGGTCACCGGGGAGCTGTTTTTT. This sequence encodes CSARGLNQVTGELFF.

The chain combines TRBV20-1 with TRBJ2-7, with unresolved D. CDR1 and CDR2 (germline): DFQATT, SNEGSKA (reference sequence). The CDR3 loop spans 10 amino acids. Trimming pared 3 bases from V and 3 bases from J, leaving 3 bases between. CDR3: CSASDYEQYF. CDR3 DNA sequence: TGCAGTGCTAGTGACTACGAGCAGTACTTC.

This chain links TRBV6-5 with TRBJ2-1; the D gene is possibly TRBD1 (6 bases). This CDR3 has 13 residues. Trimming pared 6 bases from V and 6 bases from J, leaving 12 bases between. Germline CDR1 and CDR2: MNHEY and SVGAGI. The CDR3 bases are TGTGCCAGCAGCACTCAAGGGGGCAATGAGCAGTTCTTC. Protein product: CASSTQGGNEQFF.

V gene TRBV7-8 combines with J gene TRBJ2-3; tentative D call: TRBD2 (5 bases). The germline V and J ends were trimmed by 0 bases and 5 bases, with 12 bases remaining between them. CDR1 and CDR2 from the germline V gene are SGHVS and FQNEAQ. This CDR3 region has 15 residues. The CDR3 is CASSLATRGGDTQYF. In DNA, the CDR3 is TGTGCCAGCAGCTTAGCGACCCGCGGAGGAGATACGCAGTATTTT.

V usage is TRBV25-1 and J usage is TRBJ2-3; D is ambiguous. The germline CDR1 and CDR2 sequences are MGHDK and SYGVNS. The CDR3 runs 13 residues. V was clipped by 4 bases and J by 5 bases, with 10 bases between them. The CDR3 nucleotides read TGTGCCAGCAGTGGGACGAGAGAAGATACGCAGTATTTT. It yields the protein CASSGTREDTQYF.